A few counts support the clone carrying this T cell receptor (beta chain). Its target is unknown. The data stem from a study of identical twins. The study's findings and limits: Rather than following the same donors, the conclusions depended on cross-sectional statistical analysis. Sequences that were out-of-frame, alpha and twin-shared displayed an excess of low generation probability.

The CDR3 covers 15 residues. Trimming cost V 6 bases and J 6 bases; bases outside gene matches: 9. TCRdb re-derived calls from the 5' RACE reads in MiXCR, one entry per CDR3 protein. The sample has about 500,000 distinct CDR3 sequences; 13% to 15% are singletons. These data are also associated with another study on yellow fever vaccine responses in identical twins.

The sample comprised CD4+ T cells sorted from blood. The chain joins TRBV12-3 or TRBV12-4 to TRBJ2-1; 9 bases match TRBD1. The TCR sequence derives from a woman younger than 30 in good health. This CDR3 reads CASRLRDREPNEQFF. The CDR3 coding sequence is TGTGCCAGCAGACTCCGGGACAGGGAACCCAATGAGCAGTTCTTC.